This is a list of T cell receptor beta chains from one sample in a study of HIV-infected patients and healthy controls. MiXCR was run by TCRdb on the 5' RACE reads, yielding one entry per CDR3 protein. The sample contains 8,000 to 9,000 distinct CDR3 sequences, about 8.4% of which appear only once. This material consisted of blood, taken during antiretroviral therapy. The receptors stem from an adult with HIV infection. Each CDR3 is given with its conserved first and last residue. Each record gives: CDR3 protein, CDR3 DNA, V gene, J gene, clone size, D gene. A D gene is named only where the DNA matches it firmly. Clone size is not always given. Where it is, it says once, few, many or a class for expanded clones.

CSAPAGASNSPLHF	TGCAGTGCGCCTGCCGGGGCTTCTAATTCACCCCTCCACTTT	TRBV20-1	TRBJ1-6	few	-
CASSRTLGDTGELFF	TGTGCCAGCAGCAGAACCCTAGGGGACACCGGGGAGCTGTTTTTT	TRBV21-1	TRBJ2-2	-	-
CASSLGQVNQPQHF	TGTGCCAGCAGCTTGGGACAGGTCAATCAGCCCCAGCATTTT	TRBV7-9	TRBJ1-5	-	TRBD1
CASSQDNGALESEQYF	TGTGCCAGCAGCCAAGATAACGGGGCGTTGGAGTCCGAGCAGTACTTC	TRBV3-1	TRBJ2-7	few	-
CASSYSRGSNEKLFF	TGTGCCAGCAGTTACTCGAGAGGATCTAATGAAAAACTGTTTTTT	TRBV6-5	TRBJ1-4	-	-
CASSLTRSGGGREQFF	TGTGCCAGCAGCTTAACGAGGAGCGGAGGGGGGAGGGAGCAGTTCTTC	TRBV7-3	TRBJ2-1	many	-
CASSTGGGYEQYF	TGTGCCAGCAGCACCGGCGGGGGGTACGAGCAGTACTTC	TRBV7-6	TRBJ2-7	medium-sized	TRBD2
CSVRGGSGTDTQYF	TGCAGCGTTCGGGGCGGGAGCGGCACAGATACGCAGTATTTT	TRBV29-1	TRBJ2-3	medium-sized	TRBD2
CASIPNRLSYNEQFF	TGTGCCAGCATTCCGAATCGCCTCTCCTACAATGAGCAGTTCTTC	TRBV7-2	TRBJ2-1	few	-
CASSTGPATQYF	TGTGCCAGTAGTACCGGCCCGGCTACGCAGTATTTT	TRBV19	TRBJ2-3	-	-
CASSPPGLAGGPSSTDTQYF	TGTGCCAGCAGCCCCCCGGGACTAGCGGGGGGCCCGTCAAGCACAGATACGCAGTATTTT	TRBV7-9	TRBJ2-3	many	TRBD2
CASSQSFGPYNEQFF	TGTGCCAGCTCCCAGAGTTTTGGACCCTACAATGAGCAGTTCTTC	TRBV6-5	TRBJ2-1	medium-sized	-
CASSPGTTNSGNTIYF	TGCGCCAGCAGCCCCGGGACAACCAACTCTGGAAACACCATATATTTT	TRBV5-1	TRBJ1-3	few	-
CSARDHRGLNYEQYF	TGCAGTGCTAGAGATCACAGGGGGTTAAACTACGAGCAGTACTTC	TRBV20-1	TRBJ2-7	many	TRBD1
CASSSPPGQGASGANVLTF	TGTGCCAGCAGCTCTCCGCCGGGACAGGGGGCGTCTGGGGCCAACGTCCTGACTTTC	TRBV7-3	TRBJ2-6	few	TRBD1
CASSSPGTSSYEQYF	TGTGCCAGCAGTTCCCCCGGGACTAGCTCCTACGAGCAGTACTTC	TRBV12-3/TRBV12-4	TRBJ2-7	few	TRBD2
CASSPWTGNRNSPLHF	TGCGCCAGCAGCCCCTGGACAGGAAACCGTAATTCACCCCTCCACTTT	TRBV4-1	TRBJ1-6	many	TRBD1
CAIRAGKDTGELFF	TGTGCCATCAGGGCAGGGAAGGACACCGGGGAGCTGTTTTTT	TRBV10-3	TRBJ2-2	few	-
CAWSAGRVITEAFF	TGTGCCTGGAGTGCGGGCAGGGTAATCACTGAAGCTTTCTTT	TRBV30	TRBJ1-1	many	-
CSARDSGRGADTQYF	TGCAGTGCTAGAGATAGCGGGAGAGGGGCAGATACGCAGTATTTT	TRBV20-1	TRBJ2-3	many	TRBD2
CASSLTLLSYEQYF	TGTGCCAGCAGTCTCACCTTGCTCTCCTACGAGCAGTACTTC	TRBV27	TRBJ2-7	-	-
CASYSDTQYF	TGTGCCAGCTACAGCGATACGCAGTATTTT	TRBV3-2	TRBJ2-3	medium-sized	-
CASSLFGKEVQYF	TGTGCCAGCAGCTTATTCGGGAAGGAGGTGCAGTACTTC	TRBV7-9	TRBJ2-7	medium-sized	-
CASSLTSGRTNEQFF	TGTGCCAGTAGTTTGACTAGCGGGAGGACTAATGAGCAGTTCTTC	TRBV19	TRBJ2-1	many	TRBD2
CASSLRGRESSTDTQYF	TGCGCCAGCAGCTTGAGGGGCCGAGAGTCTAGCACAGATACGCAGTATTTT	TRBV5-1	TRBJ2-3	-	-
CASSIGGRGPDGYTF	TGTGCCAGTAGTATAGGCGGCAGGGGGCCGGATGGCTACACCTTC	TRBV19	TRBJ1-2	many	TRBD1
CASSSSGRAYNEQFF	TGTGCCAGCAGCTCTAGCGGGAGGGCCTACAATGAGCAGTTCTTC	TRBV21-1	TRBJ2-1	medium-sized	-
CSVDKDTQYF	TGCAGCGTTGACAAAGATACGCAGTATTTT	TRBV29-1	TRBJ2-3	medium-sized	-
CASLSNTDTQYF	TGTGCCAGCCTTTCCAACACAGATACGCAGTATTTT	TRBV28	TRBJ2-3	medium-sized	-
CSASDRDQTEAFF	TGCAGCGCCTCTGACAGGGACCAAACTGAAGCTTTCTTT	TRBV29-1	TRBJ1-1	many	TRBD1
CASSRGQGVEQYF	TGTGCCAGCAGCCGCGGACAGGGAGTCGAGCAGTACTTC	TRBV6-5	TRBJ2-7	many	TRBD1
CASTPGIGGTDTQYF	TGTGCCAGCACCCCGGGAATAGGCGGGACGGATACGCAGTATTTT	TRBV2	TRBJ2-3	medium-sized	-
CSATQDSSTNEKLFF	TGCAGTGCTACTCAAGACTCCTCAACTAATGAAAAACTGTTTTTT	TRBV20-1	TRBJ1-4	medium-sized	-
CASSRGGPSSYEQYF	TGTGCCAGCAGCCGAGGGGGGCCGAGCTCCTACGAGCAGTACTTC	TRBV28	TRBJ2-7	few	-
CASSFLGGPNPNTGELFF	TGTGCCAGCAGTTTCTTGGGCGGCCCTAACCCGAACACCGGGGAGCTGTTTTTT	TRBV28	TRBJ2-2	medium-sized	-
CASSPPILGNTEAFF	TGTGCCAGCAGCCCCCCAATTCTGGGGAACACTGAAGCTTTCTTT	TRBV7-6	TRBJ1-1	few	-
CAGLAGGPNEQYF	TGTGCCGGACTAGCGGGAGGGCCGAATGAGCAGTACTTC	TRBV30	TRBJ2-7	-	TRBD2
CASSSRDGGNTEAFF	TGTGCCAGCAGTTCAAGGGACGGAGGGAACACTGAAGCTTTCTTT	TRBV12-3/TRBV12-4	TRBJ1-1	many	-
CASSYDRPGAGELFF	TGTGCCAGCAGTTACGATAGGCCGGGGGCCGGGGAGCTGTTTTTT	TRBV6-6	TRBJ2-2	many	-
CASSQDIGNAGEQYF	TGTGCCAGCAGCCAAGATATTGGGAATGCTGGAGAGCAGTACTTC	TRBV4-2	TRBJ2-7	many	-
CASSLVPDSGANVLTF	TGCGCCAGCAGCTTGGTCCCGGACTCTGGGGCCAACGTCCTGACTTTC	TRBV5-1	TRBJ2-6	-	-
CASNLLVAGNTGELFF	TGTGCCTCAAACTTACTAGTGGCGGGAAACACCGGGGAGCTGTTTTTT	TRBV30	TRBJ2-2	medium-sized	-
CSARDLGTSGYNEQFF	TGCAGTGCTAGAGATCTGGGGACTAGCGGATACAATGAGCAGTTCTTC	TRBV20-1	TRBJ2-1	medium-sized	TRBD2
CSALAGETQYF	TGCAGTGCACTAGCGGGAGAGACCCAGTACTTC	TRBV20-1	TRBJ2-5	medium-sized	TRBD2
CASSTGAKLFF	TGTGCCAGCAGTACGGGGGCGAAACTGTTTTTT	TRBV28	TRBJ1-4	few	-
CASATGLEGPEQFF	TGTGCCAGCGCCACCGGGCTAGAGGGGCCTGAGCAGTTCTTC	TRBV6-2/TRBV6-3	TRBJ2-1	many	-